Each of the 28 T cell receptor beta chains below was sequenced from the same sample in a study of blood T cells in healthy people across ages (dated by TCRdb to 2015 to 2017). The library came from 5' RACE. The sequencer listed for this sample is Illumina HiSeq 2500. A second PCR of roughly 6 to 11 cycles was run with a J-beta primer mix and a sample-barcoded 5' primer. TCRdb trimmed the raw reads at Q25, called clones with MiXCR and kept productive beta chains. Entries are consolidated by CDR3 protein sequence, retaining the most common genes and DNA. The sample table shows roughly 570,000 distinct CDR3 sequences, and approximately 25% are seen once. Less than 20% of the sample is held by the ten biggest clonotypes. The sample consisted of blood. These receptors were obtained from a woman aged 70-85 years in good health.

CDR3 sequence (DNA): TGTGCCACCAGCACTGCTGTTGGTGAAAAACTGTTTTTT. It is translated as CATSTAVGEKLFF. The rearrangement joins TRBV15 to TRBJ1-4; D not resolved. V shed 4 bases and J shed 7 bases, with 10 bases lying between them. The CDR3 has 13 amino acids. CDR1 is LNHNV and CDR2 is YYDKDF in the germline V gene (reference sequence).

This chain links TRBV29-1 with TRBJ1-5; 7 bases are shared with TRBD1. The germline CDR1 and CDR2 sequences are SQVTM and ANQGSEA. V gave up 6 bases and J gave up 5 bases; unmatched junction bases: 7. The CDR3 covers 13 residues. CDR3 loop: CSVADRADQPQHF. The CDR3 DNA sequence: TGCAGCGTCGCCGACAGGGCGGATCAGCCCCAGCATTTT.

The table lists this clonotype with a few counts. The rearrangement joins TRBV9 to TRBJ2-3; D remains unclear. Germline CDR1 is SGDLS and CDR2 is YYNGEE. V was pared by 2 bases and J by 3 bases, with 13 bases between. This CDR3 is built from 15 residues. This chain's CDR3 is CASSVSFSSTDTQYF. For the CDR3, the DNA is TGTGCCAGCAGCGTTTCGTTTTCTAGTACAGATACGCAGTATTTT. Using reference TRBV9 and TRBJ2-3 for the parts outside the CDR3, the full variable domain is DSGVTQTPKHLITATGQRVTLRCSPRSGDLSVYWYQQSLDQGLQFLIQYYNGEERAKGNILERFSAQQFPDLHSELNLSSLELGDSALYFCASSVSFSSTDTQYFGPGTRLTVL.

Only a few counts were recorded for this clonotype. The junction does not match germline at one end; this may be a read error. The CDR3 region is CAGSSGSGTGINQPQHF. The CDR3, as DNA: TGTGCCGGCAGCTCCGGATCCGGTACAGGGATAAATCAGCCCCAGCATTTT. V is TRBV7-9 and J is TRBJ1-5; D might be TRBD1 (6 bases). The CDR3 runs to 17 residues. Germline CDR1 reads SEHNR; CDR2 reads FQNEAQ (reference sequence).

The chain joins TRBV4-2 to TRBJ2-1; 7 bases line up with TRBD1. Trimming at V came to 7 bases and at J to 0 bases, leaving 6 bases not matched to a gene. From germline, CDR1 is LGHNA and CDR2 YNFKEQ. The CDR3 is 15 residues long. The CDR3 loop reads CASKQGSSSYNEQFF. The CDR3 coding sequence is TGTGCCAGCAAACAGGGGTCCAGCTCCTACAATGAGCAGTTCTTC.

V and J are TRBV20-1 and TRBJ1-5; 8 bases fit TRBD1. The CDR3 loop spans 15 amino acids. The germline V gene encodes CDR1 DFQATT and CDR2 SNEGSKA (reference sequence). J lost 3 bases, V lost 6 bases, and 10 bases had no gene match. The CDR3 sequence: CSAHSGTGLNQPQHF. The CDR3 nucleotides read TGCAGTGCCCACTCCGGGACAGGTCTCAATCAGCCCCAGCATTTT.

A few counts support this clonotype. V gene TRBV6-5 combines with J gene TRBJ2-1, with 11 bases identical to TRBD2. Per germline, CDR1 MNHEY and CDR2 SVGAGI. The CDR3 loop spans 18 amino acids. V dropped 0 bases and J dropped 4; count of bases not matched to a gene: 8. CDR3 amino acids: CASSYSILAGANYNEQFF. The CDR3 DNA sequence: TGTGCCAGCAGTTACTCGATACTAGCGGGGGCTAATTACAATGAGCAGTTCTTC.

This chain connects TRBV10-3 to TRBJ2-7; no definite D call. Deletions cut 8 bases from V and 1 base from J, with 6 bases between. CDR1 and CDR2 (germline): ENHRY, SYGVKD. This CDR3 has 11 residues. Here the CDR3 reads CAIGQSYEQYF. CDR3 DNA sequence: TGTGCCATCGGGCAATCCTACGAGCAGTACTTC.

This clonotype was counted between two and nine times. This chain joins TRBV20-1 and TRBJ2-1, with a tentative D call TRBD2 (6 bases). There are 13 residues in the CDR3. CDR1 and CDR2 (germline): DFQATT, SNEGSKA (reference sequence). Trimming took 0 bases from V and 7 from J, leaving 10 bases between them. The CDR3 sequence is CSARDYRGNEQFF. CDR3 nucleotide sequence: TGCAGTGCTAGAGATTACCGGGGGAATGAGCAGTTCTTC.

The chain links TRBV5-1 to TRBJ2-5; 8 bases map to TRBD2. Germline V gives CDR1 SGHRS, CDR2 YFSETQ. V shed 2 bases and J 3 bases; nucleotides not matched to a gene: 3. The CDR3 runs 14 residues. CDR3 sequence reads: CASSFPGGEETQYF. The CDR3 coding sequence is TGCGCCAGCAGCTTCCCGGGGGGGGAAGAGACCCAGTACTTC.

This chain connects TRBV20-1 to TRBJ1-5, with D perhaps TRBD1 (5 bases). The CDR3 is 16 amino acids. Germline V CDR1 and CDR2: DFQATT, SNEGSKA (reference sequence). Trimming shortened V by 3 bases and J by 0 bases, and 15 bases separated the two germline ends. CDR3 protein: CSASPETVYSNQPQHF. The CDR3 nucleotides read TGCAGTGCTAGTCCCGAGACAGTCTATAGCAATCAGCCCCAGCATTTT.

The chain carries TRBV7-6 and TRBJ1-2; possible D gene TRBD1, 5 bases. V shed 4 bases and J shed 8 bases, with 14 bases lying between them. The CDR3 contains 13 residues. CDR1 SGHVS and CDR2 FNYEAQ come from the germline V gene. The CDR3 DNA reads as TGTGCCAGCAGCTCGCCCCAGGGACTCGGCTACACCTTC. Amino acid sequence: CASSSPQGLGYTF.

This clonotype was counted a few times. The chain carries TRBV7-2 and TRBJ1-4; tentatively, D is TRBD1 (5 bases). Germline loops: CDR1 SGHTA, CDR2 FQGNSA. V shed 6 bases and J shed 8 bases, with 13 bases lying between them. The CDR3 extends over 13 amino acids. Here the CDR3 DNA reads TGTGCCAGCAGGGCCGTGGGGCACGAAAAACTGTTTTTT. This sequence encodes CASRAVGHEKLFF.

This rearrangement joins TRBV10-2 to TRBJ1-5; D possibly corresponds to TRBD1 (5 bases). CDR1 WSHSY and CDR2 SAAADI come from the germline V gene. The germline V and J ends were trimmed by 2 bases and 6 bases, with 11 bases remaining between them. This CDR3 region has 14 residues. In DNA form, the CDR3 reads TGCGCCAGCAGTGAGACAGGTTCGCGTCAGCCCCAGCATTTT. Protein sequence: CASSETGSRQPQHF.

The gene calls are TRBV4-2 and TRBJ2-4, with no clear D. Between the trimmed V and J ends, which lost 1 base and 0 bases, there was a span of 10 bases. CDR1 and CDR2 (germline): LGHNA, YNFKEQ. The CDR3 consists of 16 residues. CDR3 DNA: TGTGCCAGCAGCCAAGTCTGGGGTGTAGCCAAAAACATTCAGTACTTC. It codes for CASSQVWGVAKNIQYF.

The sample holds a few counts of this clonotype. The J gene is TRBJ1-2, the V gene TRBV6-5; a possible D gene is TRBD1 (5 bases). CDR1 MNHEY and CDR2 SVGAGI come from the germline V gene. The length of the CDR3 is 13 residues. Between the trimmed V and J ends, which lost 8 bases and 8 bases, there was a span of 18 bases. CDR3 sequence: CASQTLGGVGYTF. For the CDR3, the DNA is TGTGCCAGCCAAACGCTGGGAGGGGTCGGCTACACCTTC.

The chain links TRBV30 to TRBJ1-2; 7 nucleotides agree with TRBD1. The germline V gene has CDR1 GTSNPN and CDR2 SVGIG (reference sequence). This CDR3 has 13 residues. Germline trimming cut 3 bases from V and 7 bases from J; bases unmatched to any gene: 8. CDR3 sequence reads: CAWRRGPERGYTF. The CDR3 coding sequence is TGTGCCTGGAGGAGGGGGCCCGAGCGTGGCTACACCTTC. Full variable domain (outside the CDR3, taken from reference TRBV30 and TRBJ1-2): SQTIHQWPATLVQPVGSPLSLECTVEGTSNPNLYWYRQAAGRGLQLLFYSVGIGQISSEVPQNLSASRPQDRQFILSSKKLLLSDSGFYLCAWRRGPERGYTFGSGTRLTVV.

The V call is TRBV4-3, the J call TRBJ2-6, with TRBD2 identical over 10 bases. The CDR3 has 18 amino acids. V shed 4 bases and J 0 bases; nucleotides not matched to a gene: 6. In germline, CDR1 is LGHNA, CDR2 YSLEER. CDR3 DNA sequence: TGCGCCAGCAGCCCGGGACTAGCGTTTGACTCTGGGGCCAACGTCCTGACTTTC. It translates to CASSPGLAFDSGANVLTF.

V and J are TRBV7-9 and TRBJ2-5, with D perhaps matching TRBD1 or TRBD2 (5 bases each). The DNA end is a closer match to TRBJ2-1, so the J assignment may be wrong. The CDR3 sequence is 12 residues long. Per germline, CDR1 SEHNR and CDR2 FQNEAQ (reference sequence). CDR3 protein: CASSLNLGGQFF. The DNA of the CDR3 is TGTGCCAGCAGCTTAAACCTTGGGGGGCAGTTCTTC.

This chain links TRBV11-1 with TRBJ2-3; maybe TRBD2 (5 bases). CDR1 and CDR2 (germline): SGHAT, FQDESV (reference sequence). The CDR3 contains 14 residues. The V end lost 6 bases, the J end lost 3 bases, and 13 bases lay between the germline ends. CDR3 protein: CASRDRAATDTQYF. The CDR3 DNA follows: TGTGCCAGCAGAGATCGAGCGGCAACAGATACGCAGTATTTT.

CDR3 nucleotides: TGCAGTGCTAGCCGGACTAGCGGGTACACAGATACGCAGTATTTT. Protein: CSASRTSGYTDTQYF. The rearrangement joins TRBV20-1 to TRBJ2-3, with 11 bases that match TRBD2. Trimming at V came to 3 bases and at J to 2 bases, leaving 4 bases not matched to a gene. CDR3 size: 15 residues. Germline CDR1 and CDR2: DFQATT and SNEGSKA (reference sequence).

This clonotype came up a few times. The chain joins TRBV7-2 to TRBJ2-5; D ambiguous. Trimming removed 1 base from V and 1 base from J, with 10 bases in between. Germline V gene data show CDR1 as SGHTA and CDR2 as FQGNSA. The CDR3 covers 15 residues. In nucleotides, the CDR3 is TGTGCCAGCAGCTTAGGATATGCGTTCCAAGAGACCCAGTACTTC. It specifies CASSLGYAFQETQYF.

V is TRBV2 and J is TRBJ2-4, with TRBD2 matching over 13 bases. The V and J ends lost 7 bases and 3 bases, in that order; junction bases with no gene match: 6. This CDR3 is 16 amino acids long. Germline CDR1 reads SNHLY; CDR2 reads FYNNEI. The CDR3 here is CASTKLAGGVKNIQYF. Here the CDR3 DNA reads TGTGCCAGCACCAAACTAGCGGGAGGGGTCAAAAACATTCAGTACTTC.

The chain couples TRBV24-1 to TRBJ2-1; 8 nucleotides line up with TRBD2. The CDR3 is made up of 16 amino acids. The V gene end was trimmed by 2 bases and the J gene end by 1 base; junction bases not matched to a gene: 3. From germline, CDR1 is KGHDR and CDR2 SFDVKD. Written as DNA, the CDR3 is TGTGCCACCAGTGATTCCAGCGGGGGTTCCTACAATGAGCAGTTCTTC. It translates to CATSDSSGGSYNEQFF.

The rearrangement joins TRBV10-3 to TRBJ2-1, with 12 bases lining up with TRBD2. The CDR3 is made up of 15 amino acids. Germline assignment: CDR1 ENHRY and CDR2 SYGVKD. Germline trimming cut 10 bases from V and 5 bases from J; bases unmatched to any gene: 9. For the CDR3, the DNA is TGTGCCACTAAACTAGCGGGGGGCCCCAACAATGAGCAGTTCTTC. Translating gives CATKLAGGPNNEQFF.

There are a few counts of this clonotype. This chain uses TRBV2 with TRBJ2-2; no firm D call. The length of the CDR3 is 14 residues. Germline CDR1 is SNHLY and CDR2 is FYNNEI. With 4 bases removed from V and 4 bases from J, the gap between germline ends came to 10 bases. CDR3 residues: CASSVSRTTGELFF. In nucleotides, the CDR3 is TGTGCCAGCAGTGTGTCAAGGACCACCGGGGAGCTGTTTTTT.

The chain uses TRBV5-5 and TRBJ2-1, with TRBD1 matching over 8 bases. Germline lookup yields CDR1 SGHKS and CDR2 YYEKEE (reference sequence). The CDR3 loop spans 13 amino acids. Trimming removed 4 bases from V and 14 bases from J; junction bases left unmatched: 11. The CDR3 sequence is CASSGDTTGDKFF. CDR3 nucleotides: TGTGCCAGCAGCGGTGATACGACAGGGGATAAGTTCTTC.

The V call is TRBV20-1, the J call TRBJ1-5, with 7 nucleotides matching TRBD1. The CDR3 spans 15 residues. The V gene end was trimmed by 3 bases and the J gene end by 0 bases; junction bases not matched to a gene: 5. Germline lookup yields CDR1 DFQATT and CDR2 SNEGSKA (reference sequence). In nucleotides, the CDR3 is TGCAGTGCTAGGCCGACAGGGAATAGCAATCAGCCCCAGCATTTT. It encodes CSARPTGNSNQPQHF.